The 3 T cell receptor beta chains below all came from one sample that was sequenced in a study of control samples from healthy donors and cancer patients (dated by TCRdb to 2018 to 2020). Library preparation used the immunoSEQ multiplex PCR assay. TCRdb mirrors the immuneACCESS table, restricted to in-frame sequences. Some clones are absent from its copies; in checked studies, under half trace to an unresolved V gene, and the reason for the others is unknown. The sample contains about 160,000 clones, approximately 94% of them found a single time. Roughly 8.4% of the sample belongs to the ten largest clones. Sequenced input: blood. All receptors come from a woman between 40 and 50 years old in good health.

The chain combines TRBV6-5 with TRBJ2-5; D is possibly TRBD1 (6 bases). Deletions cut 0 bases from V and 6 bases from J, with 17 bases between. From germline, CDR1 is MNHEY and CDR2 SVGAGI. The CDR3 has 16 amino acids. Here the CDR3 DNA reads TGTGCCAGCAGTTACTCAGGCACAGGGTCCTTGCAGACCCAGTACTTC. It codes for CASSYSGTGSLQTQYF.

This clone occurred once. CDR3 in amino acids: CASSRDSESLNTEAFF. DNA for the CDR3: TGTGCCAGTAGTCGGGACAGCGAGTCCCTGAACACTGAAGCTTTCTTT. V is TRBV19 and J is TRBJ1-1, with TRBD1 matching over 7 bases. J gave up 0 bases and V 5 bases, and 9 bases lay outside the gene matches. The CDR3 is made up of 16 amino acids. CDR1 and CDR2 (germline): LNHDA, SQIVND (reference sequence).

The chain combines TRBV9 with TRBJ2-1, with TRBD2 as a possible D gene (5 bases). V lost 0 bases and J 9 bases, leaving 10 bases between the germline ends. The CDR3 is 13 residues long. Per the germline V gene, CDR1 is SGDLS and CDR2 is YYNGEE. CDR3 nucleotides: TGTGCCAGCAGCGTAGGAGGAGGAACTGAGCAGTTCTTC. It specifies CASSVGGGTEQFF. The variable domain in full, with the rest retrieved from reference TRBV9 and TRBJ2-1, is DSGVTQTPKHLITATGQRVTLRCSPRSGDLSVYWYQQSLDQGLQFLIQYYNGEERAKGNILERFSAQQFPDLHSELNLSSLELGDSALYFCASSVGGGTEQFFGPGTRLTVL.